The text below deals with one T cell receptor beta chain. This sample was included in a study of blood T cell repertoires in COVID-19. The overall study: T cells, B-cell-depleted T cells, or PBMCs supplied cDNA or gDNA.

Methods used by the authors: Reference gene primer amplification gave estimated nucleated cell counts. Assay: immunoSEQ multiplex PCR; the TCRdb copy retains only in-frame clones and omits some. V, J and clone size are those of that table, while D and trimming were read from the DNA. This table holds about 58,000 clones, around 89% found once. The CDR3 is 17 amino acids. V lost 1 base, J lost 1 base, and 13 bases lay in between. The V gene's germline CDR1 is KGHSH and CDR2 LQKENI. The TCR originated in a man aged 60 to 69 with acute or convalescent COVID-19. Specimen: peripheral blood. The chain is built from TRBV18 and TRBJ2-2; weak D call: TRBD1 (6 bases). The CDR3 nucleotides read TGTGCCAGCTCACCACGGGACAAATCCTTGAACACCGGGGAGCTGTTTTTT. It yields the protein CASSPRDKSLNTGELFF.